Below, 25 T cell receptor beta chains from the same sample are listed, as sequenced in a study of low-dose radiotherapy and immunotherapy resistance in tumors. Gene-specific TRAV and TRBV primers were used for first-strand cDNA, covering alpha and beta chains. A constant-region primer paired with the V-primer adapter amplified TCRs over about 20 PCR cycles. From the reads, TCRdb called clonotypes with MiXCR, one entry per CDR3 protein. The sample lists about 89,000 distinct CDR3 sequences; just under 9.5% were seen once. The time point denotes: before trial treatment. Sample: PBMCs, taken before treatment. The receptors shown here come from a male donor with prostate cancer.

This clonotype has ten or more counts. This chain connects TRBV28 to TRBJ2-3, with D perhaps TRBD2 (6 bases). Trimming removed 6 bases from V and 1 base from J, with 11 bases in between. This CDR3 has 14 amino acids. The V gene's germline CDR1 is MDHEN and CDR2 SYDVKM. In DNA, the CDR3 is TGTGCCAGCAGGGCCGGAGGGGGCACAGATACGCAGTATTTT. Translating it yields CASRAGGGTDTQYF.

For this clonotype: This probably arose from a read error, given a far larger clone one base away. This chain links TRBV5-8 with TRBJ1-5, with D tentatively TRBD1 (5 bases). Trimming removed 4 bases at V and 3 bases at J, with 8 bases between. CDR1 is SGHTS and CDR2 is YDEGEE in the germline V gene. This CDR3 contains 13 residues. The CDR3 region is CASSMGHNQPQHF. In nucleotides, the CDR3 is TGTGCCAGCAGCATGGGGCACAATCAGCCCCAGCATTTT.

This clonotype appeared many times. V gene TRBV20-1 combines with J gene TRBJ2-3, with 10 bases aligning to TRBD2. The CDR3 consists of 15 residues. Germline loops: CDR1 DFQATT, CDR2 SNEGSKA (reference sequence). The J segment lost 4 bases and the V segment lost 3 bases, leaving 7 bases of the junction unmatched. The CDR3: CSASDPSGSADTQYF. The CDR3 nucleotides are TGCAGTGCTAGTGATCCTAGCGGGAGTGCAGATACGCAGTATTTT.

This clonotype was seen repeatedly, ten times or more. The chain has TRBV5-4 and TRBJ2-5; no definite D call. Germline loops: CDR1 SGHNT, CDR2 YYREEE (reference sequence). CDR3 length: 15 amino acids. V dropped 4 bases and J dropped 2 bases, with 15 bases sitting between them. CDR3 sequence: CASSLGRARQETQYF. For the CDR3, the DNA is TGTGCCAGCAGCCTGGGCCGGGCTAGACAAGAGACCCAGTACTTC. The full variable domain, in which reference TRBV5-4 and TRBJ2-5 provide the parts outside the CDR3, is ETGVTQSPTHLIKTRGQQVTLRCSSQSGHNTVSWYQQALGQGPQFIFQYYREEENGRGNFPPRFSGLQFPNYSSELNVNALELDDSALYLCASSLGRARQETQYFGPGTRLLVL.

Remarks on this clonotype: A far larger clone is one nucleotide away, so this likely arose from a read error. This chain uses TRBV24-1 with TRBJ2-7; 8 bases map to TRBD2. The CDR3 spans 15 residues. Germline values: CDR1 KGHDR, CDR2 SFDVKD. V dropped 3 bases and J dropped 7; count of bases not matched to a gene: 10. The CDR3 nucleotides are TGTGCCACCAGTGATACTAGCGGATCCTACAATGAGCAGTACTTC. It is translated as CATSDTSGSYNEQYF.

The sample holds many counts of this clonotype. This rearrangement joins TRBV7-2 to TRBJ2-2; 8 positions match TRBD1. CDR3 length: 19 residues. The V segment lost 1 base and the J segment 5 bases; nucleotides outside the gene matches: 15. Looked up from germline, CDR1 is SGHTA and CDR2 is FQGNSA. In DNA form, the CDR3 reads TGTGCCAGCAGCTTAGGGGTAGGATGGACAGGGAGGCATACCGGGGAGCTGTTTTTT. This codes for CASSLGVGWTGRHTGELFF.

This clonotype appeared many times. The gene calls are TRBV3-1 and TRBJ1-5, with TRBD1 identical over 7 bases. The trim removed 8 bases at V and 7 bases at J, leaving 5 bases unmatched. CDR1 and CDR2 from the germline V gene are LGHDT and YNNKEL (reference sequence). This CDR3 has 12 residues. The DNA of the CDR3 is TGTGCCAGCGGTCGACAGGGCCAGCCCCAGCATTTT. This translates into CASGRQGQPQHF.

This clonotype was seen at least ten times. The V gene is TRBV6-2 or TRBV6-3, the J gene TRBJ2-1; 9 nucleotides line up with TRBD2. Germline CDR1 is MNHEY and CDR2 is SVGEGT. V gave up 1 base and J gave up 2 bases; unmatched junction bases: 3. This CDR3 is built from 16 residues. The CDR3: CASSYLAGETYNEQFF. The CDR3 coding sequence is TGTGCCAGCAGTTACTTAGCGGGAGAAACCTACAATGAGCAGTTCTTC.

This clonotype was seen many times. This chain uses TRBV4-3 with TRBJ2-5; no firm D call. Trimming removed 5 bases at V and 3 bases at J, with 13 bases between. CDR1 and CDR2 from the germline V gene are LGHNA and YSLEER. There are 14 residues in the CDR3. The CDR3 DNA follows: TGCGCCAGCAGCACACGGCCCCAGGAAGAGACCCAGTACTTC. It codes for CASSTRPQEETQYF.

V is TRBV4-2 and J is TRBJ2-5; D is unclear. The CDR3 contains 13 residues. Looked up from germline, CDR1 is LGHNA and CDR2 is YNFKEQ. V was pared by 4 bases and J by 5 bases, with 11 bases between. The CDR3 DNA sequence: TGTGCCAGCAGCCGGCCCCCTCCGGAGACCCAGTACTTC. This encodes CASSRPPPETQYF.

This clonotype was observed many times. The CDR3 DNA follows: TGTGCCAGCAGTCCGTCGGGGGGTGAGCAGTACTTC. This sequence encodes CASSPSGGEQYF. This chain connects TRBV3-1 to TRBJ2-7; 7 positions match TRBD2. The CDR3 has 12 residues. The germline V gene has CDR1 LGHDT and CDR2 YNNKEL (reference sequence). After removal of 6 bases from V and 7 bases from J, the junction contained 6 bases not matched to a gene.

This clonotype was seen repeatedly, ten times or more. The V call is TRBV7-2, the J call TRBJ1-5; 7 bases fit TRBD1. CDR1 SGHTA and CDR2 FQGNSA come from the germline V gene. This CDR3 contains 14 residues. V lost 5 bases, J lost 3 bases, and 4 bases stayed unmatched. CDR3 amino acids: CASSRGQNNQPQHF. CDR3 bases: TGTGCCAGCAGCCGGGGACAGAACAATCAGCCCCAGCATTTT. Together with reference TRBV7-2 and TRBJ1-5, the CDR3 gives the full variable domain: GAGVSQSPSNKVTEKGKDVELRCDPISGHTALYWYRQSLGQGLEFLIYFQGNSAPDKSGLPSDRFSAERTGGSVSTLTIQRTQQEDSAVYLCASSRGQNNQPQHFGDGTRLSIL.

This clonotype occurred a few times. Here the CDR3 DNA reads TGTGCCAGCAGTCAGGGGTATGCGGGGCGAAAATCCTACAATGAGCAGTTCTTC. It is translated as CASSQGYAGRKSYNEQFF. The rearrangement uses TRBV27 and TRBJ2-1; either TRBD1 or TRBD2 may supply D (6 bases each). The V and J ends lost 5 bases and 1 base respectively, with 21 bases between them. CDR3 size: 18 residues. The V gene's germline CDR1 is MNHEY and CDR2 SMNVEV (reference sequence).

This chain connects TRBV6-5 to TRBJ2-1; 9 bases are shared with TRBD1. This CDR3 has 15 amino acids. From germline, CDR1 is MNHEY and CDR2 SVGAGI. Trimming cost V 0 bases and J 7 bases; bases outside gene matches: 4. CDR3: CASSYSGTGINEQFF. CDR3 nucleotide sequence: TGTGCCAGCAGTTACTCAGGGACAGGGATTAATGAGCAGTTCTTC.

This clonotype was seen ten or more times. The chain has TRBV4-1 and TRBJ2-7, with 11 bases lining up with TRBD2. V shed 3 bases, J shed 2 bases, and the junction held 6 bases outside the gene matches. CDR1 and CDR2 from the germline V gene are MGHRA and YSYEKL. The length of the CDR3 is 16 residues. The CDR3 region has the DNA TGCGCCAGCAGCCACCAGGGACTAGCGGTTCCCTACGAGCAGTACTTC. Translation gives CASSHQGLAVPYEQYF.

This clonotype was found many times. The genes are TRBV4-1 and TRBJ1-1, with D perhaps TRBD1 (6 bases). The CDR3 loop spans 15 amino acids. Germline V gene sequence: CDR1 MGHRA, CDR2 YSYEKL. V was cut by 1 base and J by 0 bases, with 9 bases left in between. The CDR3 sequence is CASSQVKGVNTEAFF. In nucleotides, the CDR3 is TGCGCCAGCAGCCAAGTAAAGGGGGTGAACACTGAAGCTTTCTTT.

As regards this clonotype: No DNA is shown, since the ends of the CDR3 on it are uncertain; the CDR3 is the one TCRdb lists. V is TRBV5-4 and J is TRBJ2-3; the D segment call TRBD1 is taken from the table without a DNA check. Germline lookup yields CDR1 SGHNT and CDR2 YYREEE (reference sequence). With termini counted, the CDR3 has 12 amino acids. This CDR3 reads CASSWGDTQYFF.

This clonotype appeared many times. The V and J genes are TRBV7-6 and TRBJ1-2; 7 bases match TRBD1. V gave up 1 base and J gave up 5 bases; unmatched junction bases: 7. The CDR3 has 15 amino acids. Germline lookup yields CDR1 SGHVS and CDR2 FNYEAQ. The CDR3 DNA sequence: TGTGCCAGCAGCTTAGAGGGGGCGGTCGGGTATGGCTACACCTTC. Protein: CASSLEGAVGYGYTF. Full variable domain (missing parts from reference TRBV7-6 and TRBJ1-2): GAGVSQSPRYKVTKRGQDVALRCDPISGHVSLYWYRQALGQGPEFLTYFNYEAQQDKSGLPNDRFSAERPEGSISTLTIQRTEQRDSAMYRCASSLEGAVGYGYTFGSGTRLTVV.

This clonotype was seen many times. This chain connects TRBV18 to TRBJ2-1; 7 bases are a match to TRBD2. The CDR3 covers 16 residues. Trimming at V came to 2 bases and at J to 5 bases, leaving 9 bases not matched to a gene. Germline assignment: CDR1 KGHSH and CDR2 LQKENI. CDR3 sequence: CASSPSIGRTDNEQFF. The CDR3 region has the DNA TGTGCCAGCTCACCATCAATCGGGAGGACGGACAATGAGCAGTTCTTC.

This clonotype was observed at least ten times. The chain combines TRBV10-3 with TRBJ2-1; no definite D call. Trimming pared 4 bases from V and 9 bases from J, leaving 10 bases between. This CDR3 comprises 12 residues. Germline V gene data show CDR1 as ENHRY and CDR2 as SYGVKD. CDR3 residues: CAISVGEGEQFF. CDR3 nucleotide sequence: TGTGCCATCAGTGTAGGAGAAGGTGAGCAGTTCTTC.

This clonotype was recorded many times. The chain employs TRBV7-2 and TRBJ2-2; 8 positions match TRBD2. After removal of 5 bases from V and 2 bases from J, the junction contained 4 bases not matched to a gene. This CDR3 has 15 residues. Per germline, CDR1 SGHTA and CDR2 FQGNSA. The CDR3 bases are TGTGCCAGCAGCCCGGGGGGGACCAACACCGGGGAGCTGTTTTTT. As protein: CASSPGGTNTGELFF.

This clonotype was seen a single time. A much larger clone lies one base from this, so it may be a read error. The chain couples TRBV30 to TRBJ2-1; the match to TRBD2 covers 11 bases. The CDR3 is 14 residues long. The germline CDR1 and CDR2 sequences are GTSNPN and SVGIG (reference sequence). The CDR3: CASPRGLAVNEKFF. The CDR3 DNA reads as TGTGCCTCACCTAGGGGACTAGCGGTAAATGAGAAGTTCTTC.

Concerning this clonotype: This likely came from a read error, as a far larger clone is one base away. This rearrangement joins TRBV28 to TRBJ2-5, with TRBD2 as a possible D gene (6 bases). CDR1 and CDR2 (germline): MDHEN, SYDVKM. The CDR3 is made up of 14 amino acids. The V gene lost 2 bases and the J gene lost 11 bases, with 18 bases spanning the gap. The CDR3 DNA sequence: TGTGCCAGCAGTTTACCACTAGCCAACAATGAGCAGTACTTC. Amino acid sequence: CASSLPLANNEQYF. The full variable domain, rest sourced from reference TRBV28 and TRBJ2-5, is DVKVTQSSRYLVKRTGEKVFLECVQDMDHENMFWYRQDPGLGLRLIYFSYDVKMKEKGDIPEGYSVSREKKERFSLILESASTNQTSMYLCASSLPLANNEQYFGPGTRLLVL.

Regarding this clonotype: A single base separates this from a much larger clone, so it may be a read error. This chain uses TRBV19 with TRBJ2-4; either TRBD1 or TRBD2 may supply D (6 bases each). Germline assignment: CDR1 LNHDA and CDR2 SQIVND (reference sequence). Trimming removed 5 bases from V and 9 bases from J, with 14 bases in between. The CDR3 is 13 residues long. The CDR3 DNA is TGTGCCAGTAGTGGGCTAGAGGGGGGCATTCAGTACTTC. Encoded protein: CASSGLEGGIQYF.

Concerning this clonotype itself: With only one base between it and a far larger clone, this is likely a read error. The CDR3 nucleotides read TGTGTCAGCGGACGACGGAGCTACGAGCAGTACTTC. Translation gives CVSGRRSYEQYF. The chain carries TRBV5-3 and TRBJ2-7, with a weak D call TRBD2 (5 bases). TRBV5-3 is reported as an ORF; its role is uncertain. CDR3 length: 12 residues.